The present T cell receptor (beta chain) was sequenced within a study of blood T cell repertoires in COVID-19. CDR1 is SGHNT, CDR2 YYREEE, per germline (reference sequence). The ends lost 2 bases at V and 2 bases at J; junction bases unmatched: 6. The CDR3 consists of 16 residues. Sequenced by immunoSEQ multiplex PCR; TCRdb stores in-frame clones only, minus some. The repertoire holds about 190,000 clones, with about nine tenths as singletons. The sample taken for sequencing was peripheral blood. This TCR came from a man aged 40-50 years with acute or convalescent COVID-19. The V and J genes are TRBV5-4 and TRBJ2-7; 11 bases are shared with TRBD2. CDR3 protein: CASSFLAGGTTYEQYF. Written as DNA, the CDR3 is TGTGCCAGCAGCTTCCTAGCGGGGGGTACTACCTACGAGCAGTACTTC. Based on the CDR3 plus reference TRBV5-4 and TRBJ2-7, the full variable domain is ETGVTQSPTHLIKTRGQQVTLRCSSQSGHNTVSWYQQALGQGPQFIFQYYREEENGRGNFPPRFSGLQFPNYSSELNVNALELDDSALYLCASSFLAGGTTYEQYFGPGTRLTVT.